The 31 T cell receptor beta chains reported below all come from one sample, sequenced in a study of spatial heterogeneity in lung cancer. Study-level points and caveats: In tumors, expanded intratumoral alpha and beta TCR counts tracked mutation counts.

The sample's time point: sample taken at primary tumor resection. TCRdb reprocessed the 5' RACE reads via MiXCR and lists one record per CDR3 protein. The table shows some 10,000 distinct CDR3 sequences, with roughly 4.7% occurring only once. Their recognized antigens are unknown. The sequencing here drew on lung tumor tissue, taken at surgery. The receptors here all came from a female donor with early-stage non-small cell lung cancer.

This clonotype showed up many times. The rearrangement uses TRBV2 and TRBJ2-5; D remains unclear. Per the germline V gene, CDR1 is SNHLY and CDR2 is FYNNEI. The germline V and J ends were trimmed by 6 bases and 2 bases, with 10 bases remaining between them. The CDR3 consists of 13 residues. In DNA form, the CDR3 reads TGTGCCAGCAGCCAGGCCGTACAAGAGACCCAGTACTTC. It specifies CASSQAVQETQYF.

This clonotype has at least ten counts. The J gene is TRBJ2-6, the V gene TRBV20-1; D call uncertain. Germline CDR1 DFQATT, CDR2 SNEGSKA (reference sequence). The V gene lost 1 base and the J gene lost 4 bases, with 5 bases spanning the gap. CDR3 size: 13 residues. The CDR3 DNA reads TGCAGTGCTAGAGGTGCAGGGGCCAACGTCCTGACTTTC. It specifies CSARGAGANVLTF.

This clonotype was detected ten times or more. The J gene is TRBJ1-1, the V gene TRBV7-8; D unclear. From germline, CDR1 is SGHVS and CDR2 FQNEAQ. This CDR3 is 16 amino acids long. Trimming pared 1 base from V and 8 bases from J, leaving 20 bases between. This CDR3 is CASSLEVAVSRLEAFF. As DNA, the CDR3 is TGTGCCAGCAGCTTAGAAGTGGCAGTCTCCCGTTTAGAAGCTTTCTTT.

This clonotype was counted ten times or more. The chain links TRBV7-8 to TRBJ2-7, with 7 bases identical to TRBD1. J lost 1 base, V lost 6 bases, and 9 bases had no gene match. Germline CDR1 is SGHVS and CDR2 is FQNEAQ. CDR3 length: 15 residues. The CDR3 sequence: CASRPKGAASYEQYF. In DNA form, the CDR3 reads TGTGCCAGCAGACCTAAGGGGGCTGCTTCCTACGAGCAGTACTTC. The whole variable domain, filled in from reference TRBV7-8 and TRBJ2-7, reads GAGVSQSPRYKVAKRGQDVALRCDPISGHVSLFWYQQALGQGPEFLTYFQNEAQLDKSGLPSDRFFAERPEGSVSTLKIQRTQQEDSAVYLCASRPKGAASYEQYFGPGTRLTVT.

This clonotype was counted between two and nine times. The rearrangement uses TRBV12-3 or TRBV12-4 and TRBJ1-2; TRBD1 aligns across 7 bases. This CDR3 contains 13 residues. V shed 6 bases, J shed 4 bases, and the junction held 5 bases outside the gene matches. DNA of the CDR3: TGTGCCAGCAGCTCAACAGGGGTCTATGGCTACACCTTC. It specifies CASSSTGVYGYTF.

This clonotype is termed medium-sized. DNA for the CDR3: TGTGCCAGCAGCTCTCCGACTAGCGGGAGACACAATGAGCAGTTCTTC. The encoded protein is CASSSPTSGRHNEQFF. The genes are TRBV11-3 and TRBJ2-1; 12 nucleotides agree with TRBD2. This CDR3 is 16 amino acids long. Trimming removed 4 bases from V and 5 bases from J; junction bases left unmatched: 6. CDR1 is SGHNT and CDR2 is YENEEA in the germline V gene.

Ten or more counts support this clonotype. The chain's CDR3 is CASSGDRKETQYF. Here the CDR3 DNA reads TGTGCCAGCAGTGGGGACAGAAAAGAGACCCAGTACTTC. This chain connects TRBV27 to TRBJ2-5, with 7 bases identical to TRBD1. The length of the CDR3 is 13 residues. J was trimmed by 3 bases and V by 5 bases; bases with no gene match: 3. Looked up from germline, CDR1 is MNHEY and CDR2 is SMNVEV (reference sequence).

This clonotype was recorded many times. The V gene is TRBV5-1, the J gene TRBJ1-6; no firm D call. Germline CDR1 SGHRS, CDR2 YFSETQ. CDR3 length: 15 amino acids. Trimming removed 0 bases from V and 8 bases from J, with 12 bases in between. CDR3 protein: CASSLVQARDSPLHF. The CDR3 DNA reads TGCGCCAGCAGCTTGGTCCAAGCCCGGGATTCACCCCTCCACTTT. Filled out from reference TRBV5-1 and TRBJ1-6, the complete variable domain reads KAGVTQTPRYLIKTRGQQVTLSCSPISGHRSVSWYQQTPGQGLQFLFEYFSETQRNKGNFPGRFSGRQFSNSRSEMNVSTLELGDSALYLCASSLVQARDSPLHFGNGTRLTVT.

This clonotype was observed at least ten times. The genes are TRBV19 and TRBJ2-1; 12 bases align to TRBD2. CDR1 is LNHDA and CDR2 is SQIVND in the germline V gene (reference sequence). V lost 1 base and J lost 14; bases outside the gene matches: 6. The CDR3 spans 14 residues. CDR3 sequence: CASSIALAGGGEFF. The CDR3 DNA sequence: TGTGCCAGTAGTATAGCCCTAGCGGGAGGGGGGGAGTTCTTC.

This clonotype has at least ten counts. V and J are TRBV5-1 and TRBJ2-5; D is perhaps TRBD2 (5 bases). Trimming took off 4 bases at V and 1 base at J, with 17 bases between the two ends. Germline V gives CDR1 SGHRS, CDR2 YFSETQ. The CDR3 spans 16 residues. The chain's CDR3 is CASSRALSGPQETQYF. CDR3 coding DNA: TGCGCCAGCAGCAGGGCCCTGAGCGGACCCCAAGAGACCCAGTACTTC.

Many counts were recorded for this clonotype. A much larger clone lies a single base off, so this may be a read error. This chain joins TRBV5-1 and TRBJ1-2; D might be TRBD1 (6 bases). This CDR3 has 16 amino acids. CDR1 is SGHRS and CDR2 is YFSETQ in the germline V gene. The CDR3, as DNA: TGCGCCAGCAGCCCGGATCCGGACAGACTTAACTATGGCTACAACTTC. As protein: CASSPDPDRLNYGYNF.

This clonotype is termed medium-sized. The chain employs TRBV29-1 and TRBJ2-7, with a possible D match to TRBD1 (6 bases). Germline CDR1 and CDR2: SQVTM and ANQGSEA. V shed 4 bases and J shed 4 bases, with 14 bases lying between them. This CDR3 is built from 13 residues. The DNA for the CDR3 is TGCAGCGTTGGACGAGGGCAGGGGTACGAGCAGTACTTC. Its protein product is CSVGRGQGYEQYF.

This clonotype occurred many times. The V gene is TRBV27, the J gene TRBJ2-1; 11 bases are a match to TRBD2. The CDR3 has 15 amino acids. Germline values: CDR1 MNHEY, CDR2 SMNVEV (reference sequence). V gave up 5 bases and J gave up 4 bases; unmatched junction bases: 4. DNA of the CDR3: TGTGCCAGCAGTCCGACTAGCGGGAATTACAATGAGCAGTTCTTC. It codes for CASSPTSGNYNEQFF.

This clonotype occurred many times. The rearrangement uses TRBV11-3 and TRBJ2-2, with TRBD2 as a possible D gene (5 bases). V lost 0 bases, J lost 2 bases, and 13 bases lay in between. From germline, CDR1 is SGHNT and CDR2 YENEEA. The CDR3 extends over 17 amino acids. Written as DNA, the CDR3 is TGTGCCAGCAGCTTAGACACTGAGGGCCTCAACACCGGGGAGCTGTTTTTT. Residues: CASSLDTEGLNTGELFF.

This clonotype was detected many times. This sequence joins TRBV3-1 and TRBJ1-1; TRBD1 agrees at 7 bases. CDR1 and CDR2 from the germline V gene are LGHDT and YNNKEL (reference sequence). The length of the CDR3 is 14 residues. The trim removed 4 bases at V and 5 bases at J, leaving 7 bases unmatched. The CDR3: CASSLTGWRTEAFF. The CDR3 DNA reads as TGTGCCAGCAGCCTGACAGGGTGGAGGACTGAAGCTTTCTTT.

This clonotype was seen repeatedly, ten times or more. The chain combines TRBV15 with TRBJ1-1; D unclear. V gave up 2 bases and J gave up 0 bases, with 7 bases separating them. The CDR3 extends over 14 amino acids. From germline, CDR1 is LNHNV and CDR2 YYDKDF (reference sequence). The CDR3: CATSRSNVNTEAFF. In DNA form, the CDR3 reads TGTGCCACCAGCAGATCCAACGTGAACACTGAAGCTTTCTTT. Supplemented by reference TRBV15 and TRBJ1-1, the full variable domain reads DAMVIQNPRYQVTQFGKPVTLSCSQTLNHNVMYWYQQKSSQAPKLLFHYYDKDFNNEADTPDNFQSRRPNTSFCFLDIRSPGLGDTAMYLCATSRSNVNTEAFFGQGTRLTVV.

Concerning this clonotype: It may be a read error: a sequence one base away is much more abundant. This rearrangement joins TRBV20-1 to TRBJ2-7; D unresolved. Trimming pared 3 bases from V and 5 bases from J, leaving 8 bases between. The CDR3 is made up of 11 amino acids. The germline CDR1 and CDR2 sequences are DFQATT and SNEGSKA (reference sequence). The CDR3 DNA reads as TGCAGTGCTAGGGGAAGCGACGAGCAGTACTTC. Amino acids: CSARGSDEQYF.

This clonotype was seen ten or more times. The chain has TRBV6-2 or TRBV6-3 and TRBJ2-5; D uncertain. Trimming stripped 2 bases from V and 3 bases from J, with 1 base between. Germline CDR1 is MNHEY and CDR2 is SVGEGT. This CDR3 spans 11 amino acids. CDR3 DNA sequence: TGTGCCAGCAGTTACAAAGAGACCCAGTACTTC. Encoded protein: CASSYKETQYF.

Ten or more counts support this clonotype. The chain joins TRBV19 to TRBJ2-2; D is perhaps TRBD2 (5 bases). Germline V gene sequence: CDR1 LNHDA, CDR2 SQIVND (reference sequence). The length of the CDR3 is 14 residues. V was shortened by 5 bases and J by 4 bases, with 11 bases between the two germline ends. This CDR3 reads CASSPSDFTGELFF. The CDR3 DNA sequence: TGTGCCAGTAGTCCGTCGGACTTCACCGGGGAGCTGTTTTTT.

This clonotype qualifies as medium-sized (0.01 to 0.1%). The chain uses TRBV24-1 and TRBJ1-1, with D perhaps matching TRBD1 (5 bases). The V and J ends lost 9 bases and 3 bases respectively, with 13 bases between them. The CDR3 sequence is 13 residues long. Germline-derived CDR1 and CDR2 are KGHDR and SFDVKD. CDR3 DNA: TGTGCCACCGACGGGGGGAGGGACACTGAAGCTTTCTTT. This sequence encodes CATDGGRDTEAFF.

Ten or more counts support this clonotype. The chain carries TRBV27 and TRBJ2-7; tentatively, D is TRBD1 or TRBD2 (5 bases each). The V end was cut by 6 bases, the J end by 6 bases, with 12 bases between. CDR3 size: 12 residues. Germline loops: CDR1 MNHEY, CDR2 SMNVEV (reference sequence). The CDR3 nucleotides read TGTGCCAGCAGAAGGGGTGGGGGCGAGCAGTACTTC. Translation gives CASRRGGGEQYF.

This clonotype is labeled medium-sized. This rearrangement joins TRBV12-3 or TRBV12-4 to TRBJ2-3; maybe TRBD2 (5 bases). The V and J ends lost 4 bases and 3 bases respectively, with 14 bases between them. This CDR3 is 15 amino acids long. The CDR3: CASSSDGINTDTQYF. The CDR3 region has the DNA TGTGCCAGCAGTTCGGACGGGATTAATACAGATACGCAGTATTTT.

In this sample, this clonotype turned up many times. V and J are TRBV3-1 and TRBJ2-2, with D perhaps matching TRBD1 or TRBD2 (5 bases each). V was trimmed by 2 bases and J by 2 bases, leaving 12 bases between them. Germline V CDR1 and CDR2: LGHDT, YNNKEL (reference sequence). The CDR3 is 16 residues long. The CDR3 reads CASSQLGARNTGELFF. In DNA form, the CDR3 reads TGTGCCAGCAGCCAACTCGGGGCGCGCAACACCGGGGAGCTGTTTTTT.

This clonotype was recorded many times. The V and J genes are TRBV20-1 and TRBJ1-5; no clear D. Trimming pared 8 bases from V and 6 bases from J, leaving 17 bases between. This CDR3 comprises 13 residues. Germline V CDR1 and CDR2: DFQATT, SNEGSKA (reference sequence). CDR3 loop: CSFSLARGQPQHF. The CDR3 DNA reads as TGCAGTTTCAGTTTAGCAAGAGGTCAGCCCCAGCATTTT.

This clonotype has a handful of counts. The chain couples TRBV5-1 to TRBJ1-5; 9 nucleotides align to TRBD1. This CDR3 contains 15 residues. Per the germline V gene, CDR1 is SGHRS and CDR2 is YFSETQ. V shed 4 bases and J 1 base; nucleotides not matched to a gene: 3. The CDR3 here is CASSRGTGSNQPQHF. CDR3 coding DNA: TGCGCCAGCAGCCGGGGGACAGGGAGCAATCAGCCCCAGCATTTT.

This clonotype is termed medium-sized. The rearrangement uses TRBV9 and TRBJ1-2; maybe TRBD1 (5 bases). V lost 4 bases, J lost 4 bases, and 17 bases lay in between. The germline CDR1 and CDR2 sequences are SGDLS and YYNGEE. The length of the CDR3 is 15 residues. CDR3 DNA sequence: TGTGCCAGCAGCCAGCATGACCGGGACCTCTATGGCTACACCTTC. Translating it yields CASSQHDRDLYGYTF. Full variable domain (missing parts from reference TRBV9 and TRBJ1-2): DSGVTQTPKHLITATGQRVTLRCSPRSGDLSVYWYQQSLDQGLQFLIQYYNGEERAKGNILERFSAQQFPDLHSELNLSSLELGDSALYFCASSQHDRDLYGYTFGSGTRLTVV.

This clonotype showed up many times. This chain links TRBV10-3 with TRBJ1-5, with TRBD1 as a possible D gene (5 bases). The CDR3 sequence is 15 residues long. The V and J ends lost 6 bases and 3 bases respectively, with 15 bases between them. Germline V gene lookup returns CDR1 ENHRY and CDR2 SYGVKD. CDR3 region: CAIRPGTDPNQPQHF. Here the CDR3 DNA reads TGTGCCATCAGACCTGGGACGGACCCCAATCAGCCCCAGCATTTT.

This chain connects TRBV12-3 or TRBV12-4 to TRBJ2-1; 9 bases agree with TRBD1. This CDR3 has 13 residues. Trimming took 0 bases from V and 14 from J; bases not matched to a gene: 5. CDR3 nucleotides: TGTGCCAGCAGTTTAGCGGACAGGGGAAGGAAGTTCTTC. Its translation is CASSLADRGRKFF.

This clonotype was seen ten or more times. The chain carries TRBV20-1 and TRBJ1-1; D gene unclear. The CDR3 is 14 residues long. V was clipped by 1 base and J by 1 base, with 10 bases between them. Germline CDR1 and CDR2: DFQATT and SNEGSKA (reference sequence). CDR3 in amino acids: CSARVVGGNTEAFF. The CDR3 bases are TGCAGTGCTAGAGTCGTCGGAGGGAACACTGAAGCTTTCTTT.

The chain employs TRBV23-1 and TRBJ2-4; D is perhaps TRBD1 (6 bases). TRBV23-1 is known as an ORF, though its function is uncertain. The V end lost 3 bases, the J end lost 4 bases, and 22 bases lay between the germline ends. This CDR3 comprises 18 residues. The CDR3 loop reads CASSHPGQWGPGKNIQYF. For the CDR3, the DNA is TGCGCCAGCAGTCATCCGGGACAATGGGGACCTGGGAAAAACATTCAGTACTTC.

In this sample, this clonotype is medium-sized. The V gene is TRBV7-3, the J gene TRBJ2-1, with TRBD1 identical over 8 bases. The V segment lost 3 bases and the J segment 6 bases; nucleotides outside the gene matches: 4. Germline CDR1 reads SGHTA; CDR2 reads FQGTGA. The CDR3 extends over 14 amino acids. The CDR3 region has the DNA TGTGCCAGCAGCTTGGACAGGGAAGTCAATGAGCAGTTCTTC. Its protein is CASSLDREVNEQFF.